This T cell receptor beta chain is from a study of CD8 T cells in Susac syndrome. cDNA came from roughly 0.53 to 1 ug RNA primed by random hexamers. Amplification of TCR beta CDR3 used immunoSEQ multiplex PCR across 54 Vbeta and 13 Jbeta. MiXCR was run by TCRdb on the immunoSEQ multiplex PCR reads, yielding one entry per CDR3 protein. The sample lists 150,000 to 200,000 distinct CDR3 sequences, 94% occurring once. V shed 6 bases and J 2 bases; nucleotides not matched to a gene: 2. This CDR3 has 13 residues. Germline CDR1 DFQATT, CDR2 SNEGSKA (reference sequence). The multiple sclerosis controls were treatment-naive patients affected by stable or active relapsing-remitting disease. Purification of the CD8+ and CD4+ T cells relied on negative isolation, and TEMRA cells underwent FACS enrichment.

The chain is built from TRBV20-1 and TRBJ2-3, with 10 positions matching TRBD2. Material: CD4+ T cells from PBMCs. The source is a human donor with multiple sclerosis. CDR3 residues: CSAAGGHTDTQYF. CDR3 nucleotide sequence: TGCAGTGCAGCGGGAGGGCACACAGATACGCAGTATTTT.